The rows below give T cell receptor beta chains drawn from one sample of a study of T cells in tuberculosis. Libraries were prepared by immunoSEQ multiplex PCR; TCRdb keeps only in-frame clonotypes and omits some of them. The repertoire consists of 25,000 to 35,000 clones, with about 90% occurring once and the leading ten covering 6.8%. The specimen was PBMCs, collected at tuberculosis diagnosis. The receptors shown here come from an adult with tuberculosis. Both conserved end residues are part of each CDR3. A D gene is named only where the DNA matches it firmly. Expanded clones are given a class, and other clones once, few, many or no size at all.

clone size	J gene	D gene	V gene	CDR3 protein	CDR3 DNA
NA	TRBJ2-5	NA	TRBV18	CASSPPDSRTQYF	TGTGCCAGCTCACCCCCGGACAGTCGGACCCAGTACTTC
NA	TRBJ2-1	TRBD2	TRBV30	CAWSQTSGSGNEQFF	TGTGCCTGGAGTCAAACTAGCGGGAGTGGCAATGAGCAGTTCTTC
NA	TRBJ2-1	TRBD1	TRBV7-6	CASSLRHRGSYNEQFF	TGTGCCAGCAGCCTTAGACACAGGGGCTCCTACAATGAGCAGTTCTTC
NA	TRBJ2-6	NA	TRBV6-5	CASSLQYAGANVLTF	TGTGCCAGCAGTTTACAGTATGCTGGGGCCAACGTCCTGACTTTC
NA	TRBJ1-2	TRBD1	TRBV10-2	CASSESNRGSYGYTF	TGCGCCAGCAGTGAGAGCAACAGGGGAAGCTATGGCTACACCTTC
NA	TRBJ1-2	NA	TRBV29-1	CSVENSRGGYTF	TGCAGCGTTGAAAACAGCCGAGGGGGCTACACCTTC
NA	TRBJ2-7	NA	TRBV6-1	CASRLVPPYEQYF	TGTGCCAGCAGACTTGTACCCCCCTACGAGCAGTACTTC
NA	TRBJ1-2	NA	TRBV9	CATATGYGYTF	TGTGCCACCGCAACAGGGTATGGCTACACCTTC
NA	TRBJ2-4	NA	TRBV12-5	CASGLEQGTKNIQYF	TGTGCTAGTGGTTTGGAACAGGGAACCAAAAACATTCAGTACTTC
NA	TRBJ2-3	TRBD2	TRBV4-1	CASSLRLAAITSTDTQYF	TGCGCCAGCAGCCTTAGACTAGCGGCGATTACTAGCACAGATACGCAGTATTTT
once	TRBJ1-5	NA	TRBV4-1	CASSQGSEENNQPQHF	TGCGCCAGCAGCCAAGGATCCGAGGAGAACAATCAGCCCCAGCATTTT
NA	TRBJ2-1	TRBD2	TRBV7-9	CASSLGTSGYNEQFF	TGTGCCAGCAGCCTCGGGACTAGCGGGTACAATGAGCAGTTCTTC
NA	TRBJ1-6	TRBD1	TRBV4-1	CASSQDRGTGGSPLHF	TGCGCCAGCAGCCAAGATAGAGGGACAGGGGGTTCACCCCTCCACTTT
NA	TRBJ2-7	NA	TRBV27	CASSFSDSGEQYF	TGTGCCAGCAGTTTCTCCGACAGCGGGGAGCAGTACTTC
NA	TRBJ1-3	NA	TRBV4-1	CASSPTWGGPSSGNTIYF	TGCGCCAGCAGCCCGACGTGGGGGGGCCCTTCCTCTGGAAACACCATATATTTT
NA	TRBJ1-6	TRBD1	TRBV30	CAWSRDRENSPLHF	TGTGCCTGGAGTAGAGACAGGGAGAATTCACCCCTCCACTTT
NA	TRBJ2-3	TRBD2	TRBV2	CASSEGIGLAGGPTDTQYF	TGTGCCAGCAGTGAAGGGATAGGACTAGCGGGAGGCCCCACAGATACGCAGTATTTT
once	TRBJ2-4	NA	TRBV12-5	CASGLPPGRARDIQYF	TGTGCTAGTGGTTTGCCCCCGGGAAGGGCGAGGGACATTCAGTACTTC
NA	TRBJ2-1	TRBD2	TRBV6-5	CASSYTKRGPYNEQFF	TGTGCCAGCAGTTACACCAAGCGGGGACCCTACAATGAGCAGTTCTTC
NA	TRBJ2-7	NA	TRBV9	CASSVTGEQYF	TGTGCCAGCAGCGTAACAGGAGAGCAGTACTTC
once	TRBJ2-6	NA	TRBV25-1	CASSPLFRSGANVLTF	TGTGCCAGCAGTCCCCTCTTCCGCTCTGGGGCCAACGTCCTGACTTTC
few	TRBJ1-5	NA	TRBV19	CASTAVAGGHSNQPQHF	TGTGCCAGTACCGCAGTAGCGGGGGGACATAGCAATCAGCCCCAGCATTTT
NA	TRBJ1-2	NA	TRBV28	CASSLRAPEDGYTF	TGTGCCAGCAGTTTACGCGCTCCGGAGGATGGCTACACCTTC
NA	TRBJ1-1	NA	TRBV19	CASRVSGGTEAFF	TGTGCCAGTAGAGTTTCGGGGGGCACTGAAGCTTTCTTT
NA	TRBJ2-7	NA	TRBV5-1	CASSSQGAWYEQYF	TGCGCCAGCAGCTCACAGGGAGCTTGGTACGAGCAGTACTTC
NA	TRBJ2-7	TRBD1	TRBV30	CAWSYGQGNYEQYF	TGTGCCTGGAGTTACGGACAGGGTAACTACGAGCAGTACTTC
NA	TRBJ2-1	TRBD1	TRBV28	CASTRMGQGHNEQFF	TGTGCCAGCACCCGCATGGGACAGGGACACAATGAGCAGTTCTTC
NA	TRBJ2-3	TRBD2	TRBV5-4	CASIPRGGEMDTQYF	TGTGCCAGCATCCCCCGCGGGGGGGAGATGGATACGCAATATTTT
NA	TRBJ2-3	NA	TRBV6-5	CASSYLGASTDTQYF	TGTGCCAGCAGTTACTTGGGGGCGAGCACAGATACGCAGTATTTT
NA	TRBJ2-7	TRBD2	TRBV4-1	CASSQGTSGIYEQYF	TGCGCCAGCAGCCAAGGGACTAGCGGGATTTACGAGCAGTACTTC
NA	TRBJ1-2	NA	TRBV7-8	CASSLLQEANYGYTF	TGTGCCAGCAGCTTACTCCAGGAAGCTAACTATGGCTACACCTTC
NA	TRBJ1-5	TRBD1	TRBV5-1	CASSLTGVSNQPQHF	TGCGCCAGCAGCTTGACAGGGGTGAGCAATCAGCCCCAGCATTTT
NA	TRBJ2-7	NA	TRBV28	CASSRPRWEQYF	TGTGCCAGCAGTCGACCGAGGTGGGAGCAGTACTTC
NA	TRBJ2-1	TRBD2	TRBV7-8	CASSAISGRALNEQFF	TGTGCCAGCAGCGCGATAAGCGGGAGGGCCCTCAATGAGCAGTTCTTC
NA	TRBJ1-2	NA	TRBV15	CATSRDPGVAYGYTF	TGTGCCACCAGCAGAGACCCAGGGGTAGCCTATGGCTACACCTTC
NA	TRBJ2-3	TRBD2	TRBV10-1	CASSYSGGAADTQYF	TGCGCCAGCAGTTATAGCGGGGGGGCCGCAGATACGCAGTATTTT
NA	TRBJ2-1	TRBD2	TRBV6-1	CAIGQKGLGNEQFF	TGTGCCATCGGACAAAAGGGACTAGGCAATGAGCAGTTCTTC
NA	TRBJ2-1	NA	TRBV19	CASGPRGNEQFF	TGTGCCAGTGGTCCTAGGGGGAATGAGCAGTTCTTC
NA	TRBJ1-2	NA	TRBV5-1	CASSGDGAPYGYTF	TGCGCCAGCAGCGGGGATGGGGCCCCCTATGGCTACACCTTC
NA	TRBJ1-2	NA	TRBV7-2	CASSLDGGPYGYTF	TGTGCCAGCAGCTTAGACGGGGGGCCCTATGGCTACACCTTC
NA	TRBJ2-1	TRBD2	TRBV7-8	CASKASGRLPYNEQFF	TGTGCCAGCAAGGCTAGCGGGAGGTTACCTTACAATGAGCAGTTCTTC
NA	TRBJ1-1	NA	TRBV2	CASSDTSNTEAFF	TGTGCCAGCAGTGACACTTCAAACACTGAAGCTTTCTTT
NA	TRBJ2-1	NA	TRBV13	CASSLGRFGGRGSNEQFF	TGTGCCAGCAGCTTAGGCAGGTTCGGCGGCCGAGGGTCCAATGAGCAGTTCTTC
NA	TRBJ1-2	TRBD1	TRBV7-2	CASSRTGGEGGYTF	TGTGCCAGCAGCCGTACAGGGGGCGAAGGTGGCTACACCTTC
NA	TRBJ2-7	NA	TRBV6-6	CAVTGTIYEQYF	TGTGCCGTTACAGGGACTATCTACGAGCAGTACTTC
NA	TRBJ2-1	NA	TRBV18	CASSPRDVSYNEQFF	TGTGCCAGCTCACCACGAGATGTCTCCTACAATGAGCAGTTCTTC
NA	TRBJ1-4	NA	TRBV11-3	CASSSRTVNEKLFF	TGTGCCAGCAGCTCCCGGACAGTCAATGAAAAACTGTTTTTT
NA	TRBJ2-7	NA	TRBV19	CASSLGGRNYEQYF	TGTGCCAGCTCCCTAGGGGGACGGAACTACGAGCAGTACTTC